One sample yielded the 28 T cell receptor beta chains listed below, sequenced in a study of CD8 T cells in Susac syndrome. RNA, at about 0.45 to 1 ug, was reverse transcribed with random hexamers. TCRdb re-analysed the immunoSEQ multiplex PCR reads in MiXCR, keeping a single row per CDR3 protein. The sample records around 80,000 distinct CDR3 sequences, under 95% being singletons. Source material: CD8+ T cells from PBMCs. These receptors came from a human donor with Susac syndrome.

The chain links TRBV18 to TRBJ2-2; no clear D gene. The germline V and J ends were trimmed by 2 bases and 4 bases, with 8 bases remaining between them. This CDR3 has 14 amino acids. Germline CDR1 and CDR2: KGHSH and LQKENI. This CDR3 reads CASSPTSSTGELFF. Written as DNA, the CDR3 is TGTGCCAGCTCACCAACCAGTTCCACCGGGGAGCTGTTTTTT.

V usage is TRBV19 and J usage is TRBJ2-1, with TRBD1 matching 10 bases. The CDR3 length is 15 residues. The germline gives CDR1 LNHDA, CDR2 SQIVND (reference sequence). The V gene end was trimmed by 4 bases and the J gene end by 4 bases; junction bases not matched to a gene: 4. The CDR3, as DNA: TGTGCCAGTAGTAGGGGACAGGGGAGATACAATGAGCAGTTCTTC. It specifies CASSRGQGRYNEQFF.

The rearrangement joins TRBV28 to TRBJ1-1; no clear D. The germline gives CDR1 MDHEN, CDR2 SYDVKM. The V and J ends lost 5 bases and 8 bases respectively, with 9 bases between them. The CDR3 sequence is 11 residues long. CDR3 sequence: CASSISWEAFF. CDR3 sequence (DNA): TGTGCCAGCAGTATCAGTTGGGAAGCTTTCTTT.

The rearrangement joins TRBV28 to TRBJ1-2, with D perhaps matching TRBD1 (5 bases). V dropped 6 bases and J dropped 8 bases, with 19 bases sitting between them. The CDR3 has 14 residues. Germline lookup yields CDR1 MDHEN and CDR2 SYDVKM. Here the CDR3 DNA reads TGTGCCAGCAGCCTAACGACAGAGGTTAGGGGCTACACCTTC. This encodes CASSLTTEVRGYTF.

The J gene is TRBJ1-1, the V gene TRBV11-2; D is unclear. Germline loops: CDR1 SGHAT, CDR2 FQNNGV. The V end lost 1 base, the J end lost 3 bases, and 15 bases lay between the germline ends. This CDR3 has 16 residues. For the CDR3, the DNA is TGTGCCAGCAGCTTAGGGTCCTTGGCAGGTCACACTGAAGCTTTCTTT. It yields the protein CASSLGSLAGHTEAFF.

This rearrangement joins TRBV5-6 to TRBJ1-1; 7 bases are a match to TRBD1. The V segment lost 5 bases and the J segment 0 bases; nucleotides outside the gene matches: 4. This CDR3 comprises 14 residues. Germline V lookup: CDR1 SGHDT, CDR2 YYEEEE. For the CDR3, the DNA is TGTGCCAGCAGGGAGGGACAGATGAACACTGAAGCTTTCTTT. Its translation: CASREGQMNTEAFF.

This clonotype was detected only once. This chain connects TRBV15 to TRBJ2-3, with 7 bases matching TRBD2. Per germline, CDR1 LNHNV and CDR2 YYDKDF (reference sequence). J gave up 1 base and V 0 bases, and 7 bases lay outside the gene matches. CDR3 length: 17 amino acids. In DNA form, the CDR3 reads TGTGCCACCAGCAGAGATCAAGCGGGGTTCCGCACAGATACGCAGTATTTT. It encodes CATSRDQAGFRTDTQYF.

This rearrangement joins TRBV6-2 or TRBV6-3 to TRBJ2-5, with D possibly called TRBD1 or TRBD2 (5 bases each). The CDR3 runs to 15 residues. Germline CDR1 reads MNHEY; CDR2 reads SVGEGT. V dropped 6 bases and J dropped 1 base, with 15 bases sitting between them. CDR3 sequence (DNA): TGTGCCAGCAGCGGAATGGGACCATTCCAAGAGACCCAGTACTTC. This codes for CASSGMGPFQETQYF.

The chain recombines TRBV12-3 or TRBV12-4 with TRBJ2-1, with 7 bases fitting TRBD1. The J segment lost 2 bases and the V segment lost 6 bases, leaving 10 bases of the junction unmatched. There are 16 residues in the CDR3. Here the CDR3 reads CASRRGTVRPYNEQFF. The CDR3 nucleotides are TGTGCCAGCAGGCGAGGGACAGTTCGACCCTACAATGAGCAGTTCTTC.

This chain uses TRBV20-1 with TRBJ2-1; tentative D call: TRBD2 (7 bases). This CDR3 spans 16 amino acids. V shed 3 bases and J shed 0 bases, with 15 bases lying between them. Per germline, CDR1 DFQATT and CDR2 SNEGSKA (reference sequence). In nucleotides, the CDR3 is TGCAGTGCTAGGGAGGGGGGGGCCAGCTCCTACAATGAGCAGTTCTTC. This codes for CSAREGGASSYNEQFF.

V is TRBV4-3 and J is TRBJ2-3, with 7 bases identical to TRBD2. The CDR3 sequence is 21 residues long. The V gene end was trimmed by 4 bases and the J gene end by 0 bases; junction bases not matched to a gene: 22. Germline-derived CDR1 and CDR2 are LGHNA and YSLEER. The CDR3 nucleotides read TGCGCCAGCAGCCCCGAGGGGCTAGCGGCCGGGACGGGTACTAGCACAGATACGCAGTATTTT. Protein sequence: CASSPEGLAAGTGTSTDTQYF.

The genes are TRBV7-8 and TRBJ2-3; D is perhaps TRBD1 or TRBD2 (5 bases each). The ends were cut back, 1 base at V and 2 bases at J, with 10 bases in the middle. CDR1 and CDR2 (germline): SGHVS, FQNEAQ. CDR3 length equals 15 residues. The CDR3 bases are TGTGCCAGCAGCTTAGGGGGGACCTACACAGATACGCAGTATTTT. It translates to CASSLGGTYTDTQYF. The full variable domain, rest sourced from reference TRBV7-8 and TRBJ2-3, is GAGVSQSPRYKVAKRGQDVALRCDPISGHVSLFWYQQALGQGPEFLTYFQNEAQLDKSGLPSDRFFAERPEGSVSTLKIQRTQQEDSAVYLCASSLGGTYTDTQYFGPGTRLTVL.

The CDR3 protein is CSARDRDSIYVGYTF. The CDR3 nucleotides are TGCAGTGCTAGAGATCGAGACAGTATTTATGTAGGCTACACCTTC. The chain carries TRBV20-1 and TRBJ1-2; D perhaps matches TRBD1 (5 bases). V lost 0 bases and J 8 bases, leaving 19 bases between the germline ends. Germline V gene sequence: CDR1 DFQATT, CDR2 SNEGSKA (reference sequence). The CDR3 runs 15 residues.

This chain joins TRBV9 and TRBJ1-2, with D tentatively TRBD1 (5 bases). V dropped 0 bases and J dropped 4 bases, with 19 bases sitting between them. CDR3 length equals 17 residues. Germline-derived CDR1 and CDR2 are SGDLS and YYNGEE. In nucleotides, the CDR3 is TGTGCCAGCAGCGTAGCGGGACTGGGAGGGGATATCTATGGCTACACCTTC. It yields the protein CASSVAGLGGDIYGYTF.

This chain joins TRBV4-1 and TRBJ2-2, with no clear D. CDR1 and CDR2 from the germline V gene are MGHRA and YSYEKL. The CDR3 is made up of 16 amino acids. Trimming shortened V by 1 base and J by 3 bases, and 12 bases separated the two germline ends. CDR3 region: CASSQALGWDTGELFF. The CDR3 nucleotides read TGCGCCAGCAGCCAAGCGTTGGGATGGGACACCGGGGAGCTGTTTTTT.

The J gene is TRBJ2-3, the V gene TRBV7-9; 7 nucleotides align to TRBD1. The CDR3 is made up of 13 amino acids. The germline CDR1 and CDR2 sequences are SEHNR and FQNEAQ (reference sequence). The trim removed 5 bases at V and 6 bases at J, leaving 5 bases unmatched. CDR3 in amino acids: CASSITGEDTQYF. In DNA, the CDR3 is TGTGCCAGCAGCATTACAGGGGAGGATACGCAGTATTTT.

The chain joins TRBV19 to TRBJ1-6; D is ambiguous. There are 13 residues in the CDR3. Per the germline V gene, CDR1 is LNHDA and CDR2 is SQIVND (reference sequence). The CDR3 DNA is TGTGCTACGGGAGGGTCATATAATTCACCCCTCCACTTT. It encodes CATGGSYNSPLHF.

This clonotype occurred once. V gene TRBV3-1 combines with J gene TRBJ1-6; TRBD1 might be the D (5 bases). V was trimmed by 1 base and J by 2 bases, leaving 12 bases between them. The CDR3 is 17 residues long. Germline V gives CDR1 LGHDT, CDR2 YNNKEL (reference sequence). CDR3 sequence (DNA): TGTGCCAGCAGCCAAGCTCTGACAGTCACCTATAATTCACCCCTCCACTTT. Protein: CASSQALTVTYNSPLHF.

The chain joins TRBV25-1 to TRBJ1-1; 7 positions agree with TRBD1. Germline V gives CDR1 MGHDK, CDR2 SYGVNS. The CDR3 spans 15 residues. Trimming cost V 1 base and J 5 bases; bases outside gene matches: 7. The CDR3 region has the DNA TGTGCCAGCAGTGAATGGACAGGAGGTGATACTGAAGCTTTCTTT. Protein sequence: CASSEWTGGDTEAFF.

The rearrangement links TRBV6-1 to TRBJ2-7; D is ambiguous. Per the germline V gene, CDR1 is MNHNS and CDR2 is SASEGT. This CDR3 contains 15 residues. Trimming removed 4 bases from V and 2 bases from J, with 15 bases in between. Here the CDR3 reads CASSGRSRRPYEQYF. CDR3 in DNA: TGTGCCAGCAGTGGACGCTCCAGGCGGCCCTACGAGCAGTACTTC.

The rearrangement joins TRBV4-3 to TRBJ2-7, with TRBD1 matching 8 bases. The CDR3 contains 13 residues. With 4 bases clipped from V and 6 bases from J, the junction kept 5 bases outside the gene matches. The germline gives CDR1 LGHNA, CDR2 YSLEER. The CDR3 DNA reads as TGCGCCAGCAGCCCCATAACAGGGGGCGAGCAGTACTTC. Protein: CASSPITGGEQYF.

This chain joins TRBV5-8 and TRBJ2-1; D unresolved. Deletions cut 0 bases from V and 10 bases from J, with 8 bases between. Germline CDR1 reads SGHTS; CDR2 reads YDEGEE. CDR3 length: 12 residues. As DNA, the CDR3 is TGTGCCAGCAGCTTGGCCGCAGAGGAGCAGTTCTTC. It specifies CASSLAAEEQFF.

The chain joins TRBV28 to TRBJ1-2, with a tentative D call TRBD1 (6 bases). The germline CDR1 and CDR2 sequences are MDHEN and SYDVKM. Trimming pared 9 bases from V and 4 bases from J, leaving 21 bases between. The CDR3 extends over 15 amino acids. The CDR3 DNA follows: TGTGCCAGTAGCCCCCAGGGGAGACGGGCCTATGGCTACACCTTC. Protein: CASSPQGRRAYGYTF.

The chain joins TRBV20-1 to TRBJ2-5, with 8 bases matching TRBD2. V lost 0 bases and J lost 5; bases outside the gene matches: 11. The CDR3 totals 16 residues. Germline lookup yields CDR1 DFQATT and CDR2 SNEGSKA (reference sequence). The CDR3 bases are TGCAGTGCTAGAGATAAATTAGCGGGGTCGGGGGAGACCCAGTACTTC. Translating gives CSARDKLAGSGETQYF.

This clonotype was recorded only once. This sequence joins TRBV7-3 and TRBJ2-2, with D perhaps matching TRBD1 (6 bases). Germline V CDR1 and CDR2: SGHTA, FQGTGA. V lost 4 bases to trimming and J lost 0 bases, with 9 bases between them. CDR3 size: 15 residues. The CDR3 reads CASSWDISNTGELFF. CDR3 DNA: TGTGCCAGCAGCTGGGACATCTCGAACACCGGGGAGCTGTTTTTT.

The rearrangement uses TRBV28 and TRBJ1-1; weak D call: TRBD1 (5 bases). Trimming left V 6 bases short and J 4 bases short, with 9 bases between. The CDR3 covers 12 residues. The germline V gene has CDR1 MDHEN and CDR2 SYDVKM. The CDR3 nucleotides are TGTGCCAGCAGGAGAGGGGCCACTGAAGCTTTCTTT. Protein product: CASRRGATEAFF. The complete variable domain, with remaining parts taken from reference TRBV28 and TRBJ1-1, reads DVKVTQSSRYLVKRTGEKVFLECVQDMDHENMFWYRQDPGLGLRLIYFSYDVKMKEKGDIPEGYSVSREKKERFSLILESASTNQTSMYLCASRRGATEAFFGQGTRLTVV.

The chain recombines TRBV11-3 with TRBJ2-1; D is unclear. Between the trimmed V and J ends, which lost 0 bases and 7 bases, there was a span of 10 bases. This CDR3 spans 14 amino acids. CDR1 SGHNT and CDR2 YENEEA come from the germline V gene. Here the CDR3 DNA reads TGTGCCAGCAGCTTAGATACGCTGGAAAATGAGCAGTTCTTC. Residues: CASSLDTLENEQFF.

CDR3 coding DNA: TGTGCCAGCAGCTCCCGACAGGGGGGAAACACCATATATTTT. Translation: CASSSRQGGNTIYF. The rearrangement uses TRBV9 and TRBJ1-3, with 8 bases lining up with TRBD1. J lost 4 bases, V lost 4 bases, and 4 bases had no gene match. Germline V gives CDR1 SGDLS, CDR2 YYNGEE. This CDR3 is 14 amino acids long.